This TCR beta chain comes out of a study of blood T cell repertoires in COVID-19 (TCRdb year 2020). General notes on the study: Samples from collaborators originated in the United States, Italy and Spain and spanned both the acute and convalescent phases of COVID-19. The prospective study material was composed of cDNA or gDNA derived from T cells, B-cell-depleted T cells, or PBMCs. Subjects who had been exposed to COVID-19, were actively infected with it, or had recovered from it provided the deeply sampled blood TCRbeta repertoires that made up the dataset. The repertoires were released in a freely available public database meant as a resource for research on the immune response to SARS-CoV-2. Samples were obtained from the ongoing ImmuneRACE study (first 160 participants) and from 950 to 1,500 subjects provided by 6 global collaborators. A de-identified subject ID, COVID-19 status, age in years and sex were almost always included in the sample metadata. Where HLA class I and class II types were available, the types were taken from metadata supplied by the sample provider, not from assay-based typing. Overall study outcomes, separate from this receptor: The quantity of clinical and demographic metadata differed by source and by participant and was supplied without curation.

TCRbeta CDR3 regions were amplified from genomic DNA by means of the immunoSEQ Assay, a bias-controlled multiplex PCR. On the study's bioinformatics: The number of nucleated cells in each sample was estimated from the amplification of reference gene primers within the assay. Sequence reads were collapsed and filtered to measure the absolute abundance of every unique TCRbeta CDR3 rearrangement. For each sample, productive Simpson clonality was calculated as the square root of Simpson's diversity index across productive rearrangements. TCRdb took this table from immuneACCESS and kept in-frame rearrangements with V and J called. Such tables lack part of the clones; where checked against another copy, unresolved V genes explain under half of the gap, and the rest is unexplained. That table furnishes V, J and clone size, whereas the DNA furnished D and trimming. The sample contains approximately 280,000 clones, nearly 90% of them found a single time. Of the sample, roughly 1.6% falls within the top ten clones.

In the prospective study, participants were roughly 18 to 90 years old, resided in around 25 geographic areas of the United States, and were enrolled through a virtual design. To assign participants to cohorts, the prospective study relied on clinical history that participants themselves reported in a screening survey and a study questionnaire. Each participant in the prospective study had whole blood, serum and a nasopharyngeal or oropharyngeal swab collected by mobile phlebotomists. Prospective study participants could optionally give additional blood draws and questionnaires over an approximately two-month period. Before DNA extraction, prospective study blood samples were shipped either frozen or at room temperature. CDR3 length: 15 amino acids, cysteine to phenylalanine. The read is trimmed to its CDR3 DNA, 45 bases read in frame from base 1. V loses 10 bases at its end and J loses 0 bases; junction bases beyond the gene matches: 6. The CDR1 and CDR2 encoded by the germline V gene (reference sequence) are SEHNR and FQNEAQ.

In the case of this clone: It lacks a known antigen. No per-base quality is available; no much larger clone lies one base away.

The sequence derives from a woman aged 18 to 35 with acute COVID-19. Sample: PBMCs or T cells enriched from blood (not recorded which). This chain joins TRBV7-9 to TRBJ2-6; TRBD2 fits 7 bases in the junction. The nucleotide sequence reads as follows: TGTGCCACCCTACCGGGGGGCTCTGGGGCCAACGTCCTGACTTTC. It specifies CATLPGGSGANVLTF.